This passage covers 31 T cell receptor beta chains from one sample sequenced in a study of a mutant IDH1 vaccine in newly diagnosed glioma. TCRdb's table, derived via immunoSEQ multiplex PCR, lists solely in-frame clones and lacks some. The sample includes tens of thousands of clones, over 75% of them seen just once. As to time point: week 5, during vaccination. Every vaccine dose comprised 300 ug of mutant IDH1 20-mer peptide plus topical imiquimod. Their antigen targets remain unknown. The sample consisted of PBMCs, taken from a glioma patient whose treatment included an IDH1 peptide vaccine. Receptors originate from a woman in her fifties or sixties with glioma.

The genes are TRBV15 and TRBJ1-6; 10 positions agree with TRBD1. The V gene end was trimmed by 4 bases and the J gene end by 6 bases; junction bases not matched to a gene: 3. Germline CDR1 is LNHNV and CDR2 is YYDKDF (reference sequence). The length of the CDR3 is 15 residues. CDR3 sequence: CATSMDRGSNSPLHF. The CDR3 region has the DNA TGTGCCACCAGCATGGACAGGGGGAGTAATTCACCCCTCCACTTT.

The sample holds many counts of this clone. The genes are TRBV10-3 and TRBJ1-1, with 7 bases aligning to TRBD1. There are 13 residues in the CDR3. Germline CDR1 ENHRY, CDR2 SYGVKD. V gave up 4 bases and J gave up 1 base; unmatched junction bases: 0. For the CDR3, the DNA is TGTGCCATCAGTGGACAGGGGAACACTGAAGCTTTCTTT. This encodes CAISGQGNTEAFF.

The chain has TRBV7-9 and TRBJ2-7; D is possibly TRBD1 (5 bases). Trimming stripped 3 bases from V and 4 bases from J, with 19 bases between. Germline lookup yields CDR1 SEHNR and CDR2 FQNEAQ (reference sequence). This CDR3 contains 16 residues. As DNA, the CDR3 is TGTGCCAGCAGCTTCTCCGCCAGGGTAGTTTCATACGAGCAGTACTTC. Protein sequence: CASSFSARVVSYEQYF.

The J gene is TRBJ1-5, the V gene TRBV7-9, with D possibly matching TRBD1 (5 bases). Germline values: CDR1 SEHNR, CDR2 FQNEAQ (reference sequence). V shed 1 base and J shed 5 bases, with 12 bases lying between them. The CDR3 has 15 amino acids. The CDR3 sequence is CASSLEIAGDQPQHF. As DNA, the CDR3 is TGTGCCAGCAGCTTAGAAATTGCGGGGGATCAGCCCCAGCATTTT.

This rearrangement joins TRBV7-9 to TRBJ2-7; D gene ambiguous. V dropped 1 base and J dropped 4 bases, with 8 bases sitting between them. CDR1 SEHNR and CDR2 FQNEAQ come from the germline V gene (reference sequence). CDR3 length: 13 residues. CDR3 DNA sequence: TGTGCCAGCAGCTTAGTGGATCGGTACGAGCAGTACTTC. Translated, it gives CASSLVDRYEQYF.

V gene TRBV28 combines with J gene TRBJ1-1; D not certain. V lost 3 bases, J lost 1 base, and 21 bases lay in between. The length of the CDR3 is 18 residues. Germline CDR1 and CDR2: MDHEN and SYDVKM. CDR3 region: CASSFEPFTLATNTEAFF. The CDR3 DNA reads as TGTGCCAGCAGTTTCGAACCTTTCACCCTAGCAACGAACACTGAAGCTTTCTTT.

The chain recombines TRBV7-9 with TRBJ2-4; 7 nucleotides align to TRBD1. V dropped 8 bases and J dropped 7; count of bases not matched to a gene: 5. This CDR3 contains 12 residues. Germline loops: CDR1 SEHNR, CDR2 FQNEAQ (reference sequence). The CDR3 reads CASEKGANIQYF. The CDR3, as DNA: TGTGCCAGCGAGAAGGGGGCGAACATTCAGTACTTC.

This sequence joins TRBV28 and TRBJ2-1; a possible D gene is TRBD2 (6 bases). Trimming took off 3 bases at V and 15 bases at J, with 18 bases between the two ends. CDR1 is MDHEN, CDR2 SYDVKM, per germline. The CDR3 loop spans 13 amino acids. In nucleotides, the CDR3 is TGTGCCAGCAGTTTGACCCCGGGGCGGGATCCGTTCTTC. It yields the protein CASSLTPGRDPFF.

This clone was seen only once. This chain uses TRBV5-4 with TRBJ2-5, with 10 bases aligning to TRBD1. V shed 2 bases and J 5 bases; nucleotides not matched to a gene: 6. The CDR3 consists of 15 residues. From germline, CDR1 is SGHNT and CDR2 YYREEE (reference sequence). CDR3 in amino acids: CASSLDRGLGETQYF. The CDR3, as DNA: TGTGCCAGCAGCTTAGACAGGGGGCTGGGTGAGACCCAGTACTTC. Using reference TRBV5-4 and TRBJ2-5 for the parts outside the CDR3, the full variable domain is ETGVTQSPTHLIKTRGQQVTLRCSSQSGHNTVSWYQQALGQGPQFIFQYYREEENGRGNFPPRFSGLQFPNYSSELNVNALELDDSALYLCASSLDRGLGETQYFGPGTRLLVL.

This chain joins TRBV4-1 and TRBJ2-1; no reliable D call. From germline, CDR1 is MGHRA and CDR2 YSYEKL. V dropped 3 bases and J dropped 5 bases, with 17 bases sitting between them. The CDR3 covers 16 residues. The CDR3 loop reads CASSQRTQTNHNEQFF. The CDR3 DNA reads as TGCGCCAGCAGCCAGAGGACCCAGACCAACCACAATGAGCAGTTCTTC.

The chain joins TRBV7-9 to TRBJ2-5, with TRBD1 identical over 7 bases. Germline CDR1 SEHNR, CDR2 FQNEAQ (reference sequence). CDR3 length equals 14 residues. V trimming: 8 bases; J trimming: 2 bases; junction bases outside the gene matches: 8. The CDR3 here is CASGRGDRQETQYF. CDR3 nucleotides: TGTGCCAGCGGTCGTGGGGACAGACAAGAGACCCAGTACTTC. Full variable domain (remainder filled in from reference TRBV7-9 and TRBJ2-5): DTGVSQNPRHKITKRGQNVTFRCDPISEHNRLYWYRQTLGQGPEFLTYFQNEAQLEKSRLLSDRFSAERPKGSFSTLEIQRTEQGDSAMYLCASGRGDRQETQYFGPGTRLLVL.

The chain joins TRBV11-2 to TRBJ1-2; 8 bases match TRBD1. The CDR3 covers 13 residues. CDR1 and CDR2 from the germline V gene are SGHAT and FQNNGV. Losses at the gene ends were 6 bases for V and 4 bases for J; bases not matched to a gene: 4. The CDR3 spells CASRSTGGYGYTF. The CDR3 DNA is TGTGCCAGCAGGTCCACAGGGGGCTATGGCTACACCTTC.

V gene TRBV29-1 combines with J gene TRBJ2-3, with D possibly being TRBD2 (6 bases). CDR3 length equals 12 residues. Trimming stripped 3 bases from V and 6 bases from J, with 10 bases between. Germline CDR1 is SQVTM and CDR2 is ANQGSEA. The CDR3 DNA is TGCAGCGTTGACTTAGGGAGGGATACGCAGTATTTT. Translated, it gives CSVDLGRDTQYF.

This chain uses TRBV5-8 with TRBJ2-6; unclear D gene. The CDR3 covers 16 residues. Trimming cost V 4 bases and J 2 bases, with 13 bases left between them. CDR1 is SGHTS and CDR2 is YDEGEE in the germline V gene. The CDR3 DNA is TGTGCCAGCAGCCTTTTGGGCCGAGCTGGGGCCAACGTCCTGACTTTC. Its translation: CASSLLGRAGANVLTF.

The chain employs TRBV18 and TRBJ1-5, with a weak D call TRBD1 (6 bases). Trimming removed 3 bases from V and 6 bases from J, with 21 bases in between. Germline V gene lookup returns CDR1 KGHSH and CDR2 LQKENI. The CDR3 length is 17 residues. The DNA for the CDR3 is TGTGCCAGCTCACCCATCGGGGAGGGGGGGCCTCGTCAGCCCCAGCATTTT. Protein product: CASSPIGEGGPRQPQHF. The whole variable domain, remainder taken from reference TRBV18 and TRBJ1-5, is NAGVMQNPRHLVRRRGQEARLRCSPMKGHSHVYWYRQLPEEGLKFMVYLQKENIIDESGMPKERFSAEFPKEGPSILRIQQVVRGDSAAYFCASSPIGEGGPRQPQHFGDGTRLSIL.

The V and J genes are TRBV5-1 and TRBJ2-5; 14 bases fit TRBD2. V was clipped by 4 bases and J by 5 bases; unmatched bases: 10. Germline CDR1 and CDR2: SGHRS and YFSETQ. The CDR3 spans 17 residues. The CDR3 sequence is CASSQGLAGGSGETQYF. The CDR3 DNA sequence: TGCGCCAGCAGCCAAGGACTAGCGGGAGGTTCTGGGGAGACCCAGTACTTC. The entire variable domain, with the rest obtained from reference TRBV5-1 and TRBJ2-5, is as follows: KAGVTQTPRYLIKTRGQQVTLSCSPISGHRSVSWYQQTPGQGLQFLFEYFSETQRNKGNFPGRFSGRQFSNSRSEMNVSTLELGDSALYLCASSQGLAGGSGETQYFGPGTRLLVL.

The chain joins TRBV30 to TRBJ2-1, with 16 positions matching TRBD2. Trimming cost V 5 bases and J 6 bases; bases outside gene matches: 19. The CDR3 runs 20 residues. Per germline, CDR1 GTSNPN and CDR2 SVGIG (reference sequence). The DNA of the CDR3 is TGTGCCTGGTTTGGGGGAGGGACTAGCGGGAGGGCCGAGGGTGGCAATGAGCAGTTCTTC. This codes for CAWFGGGTSGRAEGGNEQFF. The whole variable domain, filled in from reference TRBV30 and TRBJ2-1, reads SQTIHQWPATLVQPVGSPLSLECTVEGTSNPNLYWYRQAAGRGLQLLFYSVGIGQISSEVPQNLSASRPQDRQFILSSKKLLLSDSGFYLCAWFGGGTSGRAEGGNEQFFGPGTRLTVL.

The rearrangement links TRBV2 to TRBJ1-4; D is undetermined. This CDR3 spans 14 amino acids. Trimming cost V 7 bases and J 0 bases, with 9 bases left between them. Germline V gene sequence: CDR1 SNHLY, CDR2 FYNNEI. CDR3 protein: CASTTHSTNEKLFF. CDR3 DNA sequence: TGTGCCAGCACAACCCACTCAACTAATGAAAAACTGTTTTTT. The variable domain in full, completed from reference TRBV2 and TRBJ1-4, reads EPEVTQTPSHQVTQMGQEVILRCVPISNHLYFYWYRQILGQKVEFLVSFYNNEISEKSEIFDDQFSVERPDGSNFTLKIRSTKLEDSAMYFCASTTHSTNEKLFFGSGTQLSVL.

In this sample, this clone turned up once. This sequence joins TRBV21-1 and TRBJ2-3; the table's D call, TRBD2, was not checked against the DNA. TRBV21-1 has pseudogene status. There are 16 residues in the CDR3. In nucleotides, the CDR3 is TGTGCCAGCAGCACCCGAGGGGATAGCGGAACAGATACGCAGTATTTT. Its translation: CASSTRGDSGTDTQYF.

The CDR3 DNA follows: TGTGCCAGCAGTTTGATCCCTACCGATCAGCCCCAGCATTTT. This translates into CASSLIPTDQPQHF. The V gene is TRBV28, the J gene TRBJ1-5, with D uncertain. The CDR3 contains 14 residues. Germline V gene lookup returns CDR1 MDHEN and CDR2 SYDVKM. Trimming cost V 3 bases and J 5 bases, with 11 bases left between them.

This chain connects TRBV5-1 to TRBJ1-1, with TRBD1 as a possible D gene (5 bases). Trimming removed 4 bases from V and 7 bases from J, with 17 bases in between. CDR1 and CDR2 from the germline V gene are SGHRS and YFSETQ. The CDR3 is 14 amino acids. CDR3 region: CASSPIGTPGEAFF. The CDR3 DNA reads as TGCGCCAGCAGCCCCATTGGGACCCCCGGTGAAGCTTTCTTT.

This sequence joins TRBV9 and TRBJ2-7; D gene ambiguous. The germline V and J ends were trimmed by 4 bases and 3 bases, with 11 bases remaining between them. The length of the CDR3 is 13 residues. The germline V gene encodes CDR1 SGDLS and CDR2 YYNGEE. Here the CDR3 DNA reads TGTGCCAGCAGCTCCCCCCCGTTCTACGAGCAGTACTTC. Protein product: CASSSPPFYEQYF.

This chain's CDR3 is CASSLKAATFDEQFF. CDR3 nucleotides: TGTGCCAGCAGTTTAAAAGCGGCGACTTTTGATGAGCAGTTCTTC. The chain couples TRBV28 to TRBJ2-1, with D possibly TRBD2 on 5 matching bases. CDR1 is MDHEN, CDR2 SYDVKM, per germline. V shed 2 bases and J shed 8 bases, with 16 bases lying between them. The CDR3 has 15 amino acids.

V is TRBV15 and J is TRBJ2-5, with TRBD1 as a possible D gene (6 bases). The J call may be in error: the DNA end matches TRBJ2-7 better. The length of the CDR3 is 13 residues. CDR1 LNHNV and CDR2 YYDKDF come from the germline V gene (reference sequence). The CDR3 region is CATSSSRGSEQYF. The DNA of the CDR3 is TGTGCCACCAGCAGCTCCAGGGGTTCCGAGCAGTACTTC.

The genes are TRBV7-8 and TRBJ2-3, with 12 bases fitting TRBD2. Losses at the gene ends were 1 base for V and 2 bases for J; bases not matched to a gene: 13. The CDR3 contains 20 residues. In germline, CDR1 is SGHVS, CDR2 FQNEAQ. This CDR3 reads CASSLGFGLAGFRTTDTQYF. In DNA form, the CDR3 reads TGTGCCAGCAGCTTAGGTTTTGGACTAGCGGGATTCCGAACCACAGATACGCAGTATTTT.

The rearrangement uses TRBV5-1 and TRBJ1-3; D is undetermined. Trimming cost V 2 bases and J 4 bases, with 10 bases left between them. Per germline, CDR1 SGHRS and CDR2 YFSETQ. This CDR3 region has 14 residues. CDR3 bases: TGCGCCAGCAGCTTTACTCCCAGCGGAAACACCATATATTTT. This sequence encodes CASSFTPSGNTIYF.

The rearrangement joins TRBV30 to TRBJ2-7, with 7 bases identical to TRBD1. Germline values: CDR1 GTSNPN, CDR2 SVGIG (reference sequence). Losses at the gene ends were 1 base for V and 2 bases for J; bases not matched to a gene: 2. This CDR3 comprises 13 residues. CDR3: CAWSAGTAYEQYF. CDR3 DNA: TGTGCCTGGAGTGCCGGGACAGCCTACGAGCAGTACTTC.

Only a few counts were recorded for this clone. The CDR3 DNA follows: TGTGCCAGCAGCGGTAGGGGGGGCGAGCAGTACTTC. Translating gives CASSGRGGEQYF. The rearrangement links TRBV11-3 to TRBJ2-7; possible D gene TRBD2, 7 bases. The V and J ends lost 5 bases and 6 bases respectively, with 11 bases between them. CDR3 length equals 12 residues. The V gene's germline CDR1 is SGHNT and CDR2 YENEEA. Full variable domain (remainder filled in from reference TRBV11-3 and TRBJ2-7): EAGVVQSPRYKIIEKKQPVAFWCNPISGHNTLYWYLQNLGQGPELLIRYENEEAVDDSQLPKDRFSAERLKGVDSTLKIQPAELGDSAVYLCASSGRGGEQYFGPGTRLTVT.

The CDR3 DNA follows: TGTGCCAGCAGCCGGGGCAGGGAGGGCAATCAGCCCCAGCATTTT. Translated, it gives CASSRGREGNQPQHF. J is TRBJ1-5 and V is TRBV6-1, with TRBD1 as a possible D gene (5 bases). The V gene's germline CDR1 is MNHNS and CDR2 SASEGT. Trimming shortened V by 6 bases and J by 2 bases, and 14 bases separated the two germline ends. CDR3 length equals 15 residues.

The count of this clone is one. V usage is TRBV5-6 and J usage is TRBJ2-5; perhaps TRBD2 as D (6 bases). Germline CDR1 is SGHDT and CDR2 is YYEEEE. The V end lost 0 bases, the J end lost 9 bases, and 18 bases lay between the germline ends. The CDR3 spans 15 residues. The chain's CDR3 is CASSLVRDSLGAQYF. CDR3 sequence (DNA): TGTGCCAGCAGCTTGGTACGGGACTCCCTAGGCGCCCAGTACTTC.

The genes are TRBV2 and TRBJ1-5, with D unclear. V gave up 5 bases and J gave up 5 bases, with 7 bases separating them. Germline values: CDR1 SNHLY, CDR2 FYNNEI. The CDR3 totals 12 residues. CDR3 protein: CASSMTYQPQHF. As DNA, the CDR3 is TGTGCCAGCAGTATGACTTATCAGCCCCAGCATTTT.